The rows below give T cell receptor beta chains drawn from one sample of a study of T cell clones after liver transplantation. TCRdb keeps only in-frame clones here, not all; method: immunoSEQ multiplex PCR. The sample records 75,000 to 100,000 clones, over 80% being singletons. Sequenced material: CD4+ T cells from blood, taken just over 45 months after liver transplant. The receptors were sampled from a human patient who received a liver transplant. Some of the T cells might come from the graft donor. Each CDR3 is given with its conserved first and last residue. The order of the fields is V gene, CDR3 protein.

V: TRBV7-2; CDR3: CASSLGGASNQPQHF
V: TRBV5-1; CDR3: CASSLDPNYGYTF
V: TRBV6-1; CDR3: CASSERVSETQYF
V: TRBV5-4; CDR3: CASSQLRQADTQYF
V: TRBV19; CDR3: CASSIRTGSENQPQHF
V: TRBV6-6; CDR3: CASSSEQAGGLEKLFF
V: TRBV6-4; CDR3: CASREDRAGTEAFF
V: TRBV28; CDR3: CASSYKRANTGELFF
V: TRBV9; CDR3: CASSGSYGTSGSAQYF
V: TRBV28; CDR3: CASSSGPTDTQYF
V: TRBV27; CDR3: CASSLSAGVTNTQYF
V: TRBV30; CDR3: CAWDRGSYEQYF
V: TRBV5-1; CDR3: CASSLDRPNTGELFF
V: TRBV11-2; CDR3: CASSWIPRDYSYEQYF
V: TRBV5-1; CDR3: CASSLEASGFPYNEQFF
V: TRBV10-1; CDR3: CASSSTPYQETQYF
V: TRBV18; CDR3: CASSPIVGEDYGYTF
V: TRBV2; CDR3: CASSQGGSGTQYF
V: TRBV10-2; CDR3: CASSDVQGLLAEPYNEQFF
V: TRBV5-5; CDR3: CASSSLRSDTEAFF
V: TRBV11-2; CDR3: CASSPNRDREAFF
V: TRBV6-1; CDR3: CASRLRNWGDEQFF